These T cell receptor beta chains were read from a single sample in a study of control samples from healthy donors and cancer patients. Some clones are missing from TCRdb's copy, which holds only in-frame ones; the method was immunoSEQ multiplex PCR. The table has 150,000 to 200,000 clones, approximately 96% seen once. Sequencing was performed on blood. These receptors all stem from a woman aged 40 to 50 in good health. The CDR3 runs from the conserved cysteine through the conserved F or W. The order of the fields is clone size, D gene, V gene, J gene, CDR3 protein, CDR3 DNA. D genes are given only for firm matches. Clone size appears in some rows only: once, few, many, or a class for an expanded clone.

size: NA
D: NA
V: TRBV10-3
J: TRBJ1-1
CDR3: CAISPPGRYTEAFF
DNA: TGTGCCATCAGTCCCCCAGGGAGGTACACTGAAGCTTTCTTT

size: NA
D: NA
V: TRBV12-3/TRBV12-4
J: TRBJ2-2
CDR3: CASSPPGTGELFF
DNA: TGTGCCAGCAGTCCTCCCGGCACCGGGGAGCTGTTTTTT

size: NA
D: TRBD1
V: TRBV4-3
J: TRBJ2-2
CDR3: CASSQDRVRTGELFF
DNA: TGCGCCAGCAGCCAGGACAGGGTTCGTACCGGGGAGCTGTTTTTT

size: NA
D: TRBD1
V: TRBV10-1
J: TRBJ2-1
CDR3: CASSTDRPGNEQFF
DNA: TGCGCCAGCAGTACGGACAGGCCGGGCAATGAGCAGTTCTTC

size: NA
D: TRBD2
V: TRBV7-3
J: TRBJ2-3
CDR3: CASSPAPPDSGGTTDTQYF
DNA: TGTGCCAGCAGCCCGGCCCCCCCCGATAGCGGGGGGACTACAGATACGCAGTATTTT

size: NA
D: TRBD2
V: TRBV18
J: TRBJ2-3
CDR3: CASSPFWSGRGGDTQYF
DNA: TGTGCCAGCTCACCATTTTGGAGCGGGAGAGGTGGAGATACGCAGTATTTT

size: NA
D: NA
V: TRBV30
J: TRBJ1-1
CDR3: CAWSVLGSTEAFF
DNA: TGTGCCTGGAGTGTACTGGGGTCCACTGAAGCTTTCTTT

size: NA
D: NA
V: TRBV4-1
J: TRBJ1-4
CDR3: CASSQGFLGREKLFF
DNA: TGCGCCAGCAGCCAAGGGTTTCTAGGGAGAGAAAAACTGTTTTTT

size: NA
D: TRBD1
V: TRBV2
J: TRBJ1-6
CDR3: CASSEDWDREGSPLHF
DNA: TGTGCCAGCAGTGAAGATTGGGACAGGGAAGGTTCACCCCTCCACTTT

size: NA
D: NA
V: TRBV11-2
J: TRBJ1-5
CDR3: CASSLAGSVNQPQHF
DNA: TGTGCCAGCAGCTTAGCGGGGTCTGTGAATCAGCCCCAGCATTTT

size: NA
D: NA
V: TRBV28
J: TRBJ1-1
CDR3: CASTPTQLGRIYEAFF
DNA: TGTGCCAGCACCCCTACTCAACTCGGACGGATTTATGAAGCTTTCTTT

size: NA
D: NA
V: TRBV19
J: TRBJ2-7
CDR3: CASSEQGLSYEQYF
DNA: TGTGCCAGTAGTGAACAGGGACTTTCCTACGAGCAGTACTTC

size: NA
D: NA
V: TRBV2
J: TRBJ1-1
CDR3: CASVGGAVNTEAFF
DNA: TGTGCCAGCGTGGGGGGGGCGGTGAACACTGAAGCTTTCTTT

size: NA
D: NA
V: TRBV19
J: TRBJ1-5
CDR3: CASSIGTAVYQPQHF
DNA: TGTGCCAGTAGTATAGGTACAGCCGTGTATCAGCCCCAGCATTTT

size: NA
D: NA
V: TRBV11-2
J: TRBJ1-1
CDR3: CASSLVGGYTEAFF
DNA: TGTGCCAGCAGCTTAGTAGGAGGGTACACTGAAGCTTTCTTT

size: NA
D: NA
V: TRBV19
J: TRBJ1-5
CDR3: CASSMYRNSNQPQHF
DNA: TGTGCCAGTAGTATGTACAGAAATAGCAATCAGCCCCAGCATTTT

size: NA
D: NA
V: TRBV27
J: TRBJ2-1
CDR3: CASTIGQGSYNEQFF
DNA: TGTGCCAGCACCATCGGGCAGGGGTCCTACAATGAGCAGTTCTTC

size: NA
D: NA
V: TRBV4-2
J: TRBJ1-1
CDR3: CASSPKRRNTEAFF
DNA: TGTGCCAGCAGCCCGAAAAGGCGAAACACTGAAGCTTTCTTT

size: NA
D: NA
V: TRBV2
J: TRBJ1-6
CDR3: CASSPERVIYNSPLHF
DNA: TGTGCCAGCAGTCCCGAGAGGGTTATCTATAATTCACCCCTCCACTTT

size: NA
D: NA
V: TRBV4-3
J: TRBJ1-1
CDR3: CASSQDTMQNTEAFF
DNA: TGCGCCAGCAGCCAAGATACCATGCAGAACACTGAAGCTTTCTTT

size: NA
D: NA
V: TRBV18
J: TRBJ2-2
CDR3: CASSPRTLSNTGELFF
DNA: TGTGCCAGCTCCCCTCGGACACTTTCCAACACCGGGGAGCTGTTTTTT

size: NA
D: TRBD1
V: TRBV12-3/TRBV12-4
J: TRBJ1-2
CDR3: CASTPDRGHGYTF
DNA: TGTGCCAGCACCCCGGACAGGGGCCATGGCTACACCTTC

size: NA
D: NA
V: TRBV30
J: TRBJ1-1
CDR3: CAWAPLGLMNTEAFF
DNA: TGTGCCTGGGCCCCGCTCGGACTGATGAACACTGAAGCTTTCTTT

size: NA
D: NA
V: TRBV7-7
J: TRBJ1-4
CDR3: CASSRTMEGKLFF
DNA: TGTGCCAGCAGCCGCACCATGGAGGGAAAACTGTTTTTT

size: NA
D: NA
V: TRBV9
J: TRBJ1-2
CDR3: CASSVGTTASYGYTF
DNA: TGTGCCAGCAGCGTAGGGACGACGGCCAGCTATGGCTACACCTTC

size: NA
D: NA
V: TRBV7-2
J: TRBJ2-5
CDR3: CASSLAGTFLETQYF
DNA: TGTGCCAGCAGCTTAGCCGGGACATTTCTAGAGACCCAGTACTTC

size: NA
D: TRBD1
V: TRBV28
J: TRBJ2-7
CDR3: CASRQGAYEQYF
DNA: TGTGCCAGCCGACAGGGGGCCTACGAGCAGTACTTC

size: NA
D: NA
V: TRBV3-1/TRBV3-2
J: TRBJ2-2
CDR3: CASSNNPGELFF
DNA: TGTGCCAGCAGCAATAACCCCGGGGAGCTGTTTTTT

size: NA
D: NA
V: TRBV6-4
J: TRBJ1-6
CDR3: CASSRVLGNNSPLHF
DNA: TGTGCCAGCAGTCGGGTTCTCGGGAATAATTCACCCCTCCACTTT

size: NA
D: NA
V: TRBV3-1/TRBV3-2
J: TRBJ1-2
CDR3: CASSRGTDGYTF
DNA: TGTGCCAGCAGCCGGGGGACGGATGGCTACACCTTC

size: NA
D: NA
V: TRBV9
J: TRBJ1-6
CDR3: CASSVEGRGSYNSPLHF
DNA: TGTGCCAGCAGCGTAGAGGGGAGGGGGTCCTATAATTCACCCCTCCACTTT

size: NA
D: TRBD2
V: TRBV4-1
J: TRBJ2-7
CDR3: CASSQALGGGSYEQYF
DNA: TGCGCCAGCAGCCAAGCGTTAGGCGGGGGTTCCTACGAGCAGTACTTC

size: medium-sized
D: NA
V: TRBV7-6
J: TRBJ2-2
CDR3: CASSPTPRDGDTGELFF
DNA: TGTGCCAGCAGCCCGACCCCCCGGGACGGAGACACCGGGGAGCTGTTTTTT

size: NA
D: NA
V: TRBV30
J: TRBJ2-2
CDR3: CAWSRTATGELFF
DNA: TGTGCCTGGAGTCGGACCGCCACCGGGGAGCTGTTTTTT

size: NA
D: TRBD1
V: TRBV19
J: TRBJ1-4
CDR3: CASSSARTGMMEKLFF
DNA: TGTGCCAGTAGTAGCGCTCGGACAGGGATGATGGAAAAACTGTTTTTT

size: NA
D: TRBD1
V: TRBV6-2/TRBV6-3
J: TRBJ1-6
CDR3: CASSYSRQGSAPLHF
DNA: TGTGCCAGCAGTTACTCGAGACAGGGAAGCGCACCCCTCCACTTT

size: once
D: TRBD1
V: TRBV5-1
J: TRBJ1-1
CDR3: CASSGGQGAMNTEAFF
DNA: TGCGCCAGCAGCGGGGGACAGGGTGCCATGAACACTGAAGCTTTCTTT

size: NA
D: NA
V: TRBV27
J: TRBJ2-2
CDR3: CASSPREGGELFF
DNA: TGTGCCAGCAGTCCCAGGGAAGGCGGGGAGCTGTTTTTT